This entry describes one T cell receptor beta chain. Some clones are missing from TCRdb's copy, which holds only in-frame ones; the method was immunoSEQ multiplex PCR. In the table there are about 190,000 clones, around 90% of which are singletons. The CDR3 runs to 15 residues. Trimming took 3 bases from V and 0 from J; bases not matched to a gene: 2. Germline CDR1 SGHAT, CDR2 FQNNGV. These data originate in a study of blood T cell repertoires in COVID-19. Study overall: From T cells, B-cell-depleted T cells, or PBMCs came the material, which was cDNA or gDNA.

The chain combines TRBV11-2 with TRBJ1-2; 9 bases are shared with TRBD1. The source is a middle-aged man with acute or convalescent COVID-19. Specimen: peripheral blood. CDR3 sequence: CASSFRQGANYGYTF. CDR3 nucleotides: TGTGCCAGCAGCTTTCGACAGGGGGCTAACTATGGCTACACCTTC. The variable domain in full, with the rest retrieved from reference TRBV11-2 and TRBJ1-2, is EAGVAQSPRYKIIEKRQSVAFWCNPISGHATLYWYQQILGQGPKLLIQFQNNGVVDDSQLPKDRFSAERLKGVDSTLKIQPAKLEDSAVYLCASSFRQGANYGYTFGSGTRLTVV.